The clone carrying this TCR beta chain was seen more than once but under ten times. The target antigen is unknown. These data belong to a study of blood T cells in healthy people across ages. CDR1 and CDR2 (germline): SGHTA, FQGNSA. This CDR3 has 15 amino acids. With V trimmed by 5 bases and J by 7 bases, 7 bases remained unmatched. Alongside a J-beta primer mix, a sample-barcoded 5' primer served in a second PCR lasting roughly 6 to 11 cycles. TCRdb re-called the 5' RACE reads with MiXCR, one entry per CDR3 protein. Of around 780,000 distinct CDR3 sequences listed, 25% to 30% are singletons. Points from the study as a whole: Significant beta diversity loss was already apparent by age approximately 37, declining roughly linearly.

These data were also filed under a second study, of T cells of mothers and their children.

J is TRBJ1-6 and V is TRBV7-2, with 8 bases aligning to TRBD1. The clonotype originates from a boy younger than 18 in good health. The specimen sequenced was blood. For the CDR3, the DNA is TGTGCCAGCAGCCGTCGGACAGGGTCCAATTCACCCCTCCACTTT. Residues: CASSRRTGSNSPLHF.